Presented here are 15 T cell receptor beta chains from one specimen sequenced in a study of lymphopenia after photon versus proton radiotherapy. The repertoire was sequenced with immunoSEQ multiplex PCR; TCRdb's copy has only in-frame clones and lacks some. The table shows 15,000 to 20,000 clones, with roughly nine tenths occurring only once. The sample here was peripheral blood, taken from a patient treated with proton-based radiotherapy. The receptors here all came from a man between 65 and 80 years old with pancreatic cancer.

J is TRBJ1-5 and V is TRBV7-9, with TRBD1 matching over 7 bases. The junction had 5 bases not matched to a gene; V was cut back by 5 bases and J by 4 bases. CDR3 length equals 14 residues. Germline CDR1 SEHNR, CDR2 FQNEAQ (reference sequence). The CDR3 DNA follows: TGTGCCAGCAGCGGGGACAGTGTTAATCAGCCCCAGCATTTT. Amino acids: CASSGDSVNQPQHF.

The V and J genes are TRBV11-2 and TRBJ2-7; no reliable D call. This CDR3 has 13 amino acids. Trimming removed 2 bases from V and 6 bases from J, with 11 bases in between. CDR1 and CDR2 (germline): SGHAT, FQNNGV. The CDR3 loop is CASSLNSVGEQYF. CDR3 bases: TGTGCCAGCAGCTTAAATTCGGTTGGCGAGCAGTACTTC. Using reference TRBV11-2 and TRBJ2-7 for the parts outside the CDR3, the full variable domain is EAGVAQSPRYKIIEKRQSVAFWCNPISGHATLYWYQQILGQGPKLLIQFQNNGVVDDSQLPKDRFSAERLKGVDSTLKIQPAKLEDSAVYLCASSLNSVGEQYFGPGTRLTVT.

The CDR3 region has the DNA TGTGCCAGTAGTATAACAGGACCCAACTATGGCTACACCTTC. Translation: CASSITGPNYGYTF. This chain uses TRBV19 with TRBJ1-2, with D perhaps TRBD1 (5 bases). The CDR3 is made up of 14 amino acids. Per germline, CDR1 LNHDA and CDR2 SQIVND (reference sequence). V shed 2 bases and J shed 2 bases, with 9 bases lying between them.

CDR3 coding DNA: TGTGCTAGTGGTTCCGGTACGGGGAGCAATCAGCCCCAGCATTTT. Its translation: CASGSGTGSNQPQHF. The chain links TRBV12-5 to TRBJ1-5; D gene ambiguous. The V gene's germline CDR1 is LGHNT and CDR2 FRNRAP. Between the trimmed V and J ends, which lost 4 bases and 1 base, there was a span of 11 bases. The CDR3 consists of 15 residues.

The chain employs TRBV19 and TRBJ2-7, with D possibly TRBD2 on 6 matching bases. CDR3 size: 15 residues. The V end was cut by 10 bases, the J end by 0 bases, with 19 bases between. Germline lookup yields CDR1 LNHDA and CDR2 SQIVND (reference sequence). The CDR3 protein is CATRYWGETSYEQYF. In DNA, the CDR3 is TGTGCCACCAGGTATTGGGGGGAAACCTCCTACGAGCAGTACTTC. Combining the CDR3 with reference TRBV19 and TRBJ2-7 gives the whole variable domain DGGITQSPKYLFRKEGQNVTLSCEQNLNHDAMYWYRQDPGQGLRLIYYSQIVNDFQKGDIAEGYSVSREKKESFPLTVTSAQKNPTAFYLCATRYWGETSYEQYFGPGTRLTVT.

The rearrangement links TRBV11-2 to TRBJ1-1; D may be TRBD1 (6 bases). Trimming removed 5 bases from V and 3 bases from J, with 13 bases in between. This CDR3 has 14 residues. Germline V CDR1 and CDR2: SGHAT, FQNNGV. CDR3 amino acids: CASSPTGSYTEAFF. The CDR3 nucleotides are TGTGCCAGCAGCCCAACAGGGTCCTACACTGAAGCTTTCTTT.

As regards this clone: A read error may account for a junction end that differs from germline. The V call is TRBV9, the J call TRBJ1-2; D is uncertain. Germline V gene data show CDR1 as SGDLS and CDR2 as YYNGEE. This CDR3 is 17 amino acids long. CDR3 DNA: TGTGCCAACAGCGTAAGCCCGCTTAAAGCTGTCGACTATGGCTACACCTTC. As protein: CANSVSPLKAVDYGYTF.

This rearrangement joins TRBV6-6 to TRBJ2-1; D unclear. Germline CDR1 reads MNHNY; CDR2 reads SVGAGI (reference sequence). V gave up 4 bases and J gave up 12 bases, with 13 bases separating them. This CDR3 is 12 amino acids long. This CDR3 reads CASSSPGARQFF. The DNA of the CDR3 is TGTGCCAGCAGTTCCCCTGGAGCCAGGCAGTTCTTC.

In the case of this clone: One junction end does not reproduce the germline sequence, and a read error may be involved. This sequence joins TRBV30 and TRBJ1-2; 7 positions match TRBD1. Germline V lookup: CDR1 GTSNPN, CDR2 SVGIG (reference sequence). The length of the CDR3 is 14 residues. The CDR3 DNA follows: TGTGCCTGGAGTGTACTGGACAGGACCTATGACTACACCTTC. Protein product: CAWSVLDRTYDYTF.

This rearrangement joins TRBV30 to TRBJ1-2, with TRBD1 as a possible D gene (6 bases). Looked up from germline, CDR1 is GTSNPN and CDR2 is SVGIG (reference sequence). The CDR3 length is 12 residues. Trimming shortened V by 2 bases and J by 2 bases, and 6 bases separated the two germline ends. The CDR3 here is CAWSTGNYGYTF. Written as DNA, the CDR3 is TGTGCCTGGAGTACAGGGAACTATGGCTACACCTTC.

The chain links TRBV27 to TRBJ1-4, with D uncertain. Trimming took 0 bases from V and 0 from J, leaving 5 bases between them. CDR1 and CDR2 (germline): MNHEY, SMNVEV (reference sequence). The CDR3 is made up of 15 amino acids. The CDR3 here is CASSLSVATNEKLFF. CDR3 in DNA: TGTGCCAGCAGTTTATCGGTTGCAACTAATGAAAAACTGTTTTTT.

The chain links TRBV6-1 to TRBJ1-4; 7 bases align to TRBD1. The CDR3 contains 15 residues. Per the germline V gene, CDR1 is MNHNS and CDR2 is SASEGT. V shed 1 base, J shed 4 bases, and the junction held 3 bases outside the gene matches. The CDR3 DNA sequence: TGTGCCAGCAGTGAAGAAACAGGGGATAATGAAAAACTGTTTTTT. Translation gives CASSEETGDNEKLFF.

This clone occurred once. This rearrangement joins TRBV9 to TRBJ1-2; 10 bases are shared with TRBD1. V trimming: 5 bases; J trimming: 7 bases; junction bases outside the gene matches: 8. The germline V gene encodes CDR1 SGDLS and CDR2 YYNGEE. CDR3 size: 14 residues. CDR3 residues: CASSLGDRGTGYTF. The CDR3 DNA is TGTGCCAGCAGTTTAGGGGACAGGGGAACTGGCTACACCTTC.

This chain connects TRBV18 to TRBJ2-3, with 14 nucleotides matching TRBD2. The V gene's germline CDR1 is KGHSH and CDR2 LQKENI. V gave up 3 bases and J gave up 4 bases; unmatched junction bases: 6. The CDR3 sequence is 17 residues long. This CDR3 is CASSPRTSGGYADTQYF. CDR3 sequence (DNA): TGTGCCAGCTCACCTCGGACTAGCGGGGGGTACGCAGATACGCAGTATTTT. Looking up the rest from reference TRBV18 and TRBJ2-3 gives the full variable domain: NAGVMQNPRHLVRRRGQEARLRCSPMKGHSHVYWYRQLPEEGLKFMVYLQKENIIDESGMPKERFSAEFPKEGPSILRIQQVVRGDSAAYFCASSPRTSGGYADTQYFGPGTRLTVL.

The chain recombines TRBV6-1 with TRBJ2-3; D might be TRBD2 (6 bases). Looked up from germline, CDR1 is MNHNS and CDR2 is SASEGT. The CDR3 spans 14 residues. Deletions cut 7 bases from V and 10 bases from J, with 21 bases between. CDR3 protein: CASMTWGEARSQYF. Here the CDR3 DNA reads TGTGCCAGCATGACTTGGGGGGAGGCTAGATCGCAGTATTTT.